This entry lists 28 T cell receptor beta chains sequenced from one sample in a study of cytomegalovirus exposure and HLA in healthy donors. The PCR had 60 Vbeta and 13 Jbeta primers. Sequenced by immunoSEQ multiplex PCR; TCRdb stores in-frame clones only, minus some. The table shows about 110,000 clones, with around 67% occurring only once. The sample consisted of PBMCs. The receptors stem from a woman aged 40 to 50 in good health and CMV-seropositive.

V gene TRBV5-1 combines with J gene TRBJ2-1, with 7 bases identical to TRBD2. The CDR3 length is 15 residues. Germline V gene data show CDR1 as SGHRS and CDR2 as YFSETQ. Trimming at V came to 0 bases and at J to 2 bases, leaving 2 bases not matched to a gene. The CDR3 DNA reads TGCGCCAGCAGCTTGGCACTAGCGACCTACAATGAGCAGTTCTTC. Residues: CASSLALATYNEQFF.

The chain employs TRBV15 and TRBJ2-5, with a tentative D call TRBD1 (6 bases). The CDR3 has 14 residues. V lost 0 bases and J lost 7, with 12 bases in between. In germline, CDR1 is LNHNV, CDR2 YYDKDF (reference sequence). The CDR3 here is CATSREGQRRTQYF. CDR3 sequence (DNA): TGTGCCACCAGCAGAGAAGGACAGAGAAGGACCCAGTACTTC.

The chain joins TRBV2 to TRBJ1-2; D unresolved. CDR1 and CDR2 (germline): SNHLY, FYNNEI. With 4 bases removed from V and 6 bases from J, the gap between germline ends came to 9 bases. This CDR3 has 12 residues. For the CDR3, the DNA is TGTGCCAGCAGTGGCAGTTCCGATGGCTACACCTTC. This sequence encodes CASSGSSDGYTF.

This clone was seen once. The chain couples TRBV5-1 to TRBJ1-1; 12 bases fit TRBD1. The length of the CDR3 is 14 residues. The germline V gene encodes CDR1 SGHRS and CDR2 YFSETQ. Trimming took 2 bases from V and 13 from J; bases not matched to a gene: 9. CDR3 sequence reads: CASSFGTGGFGGFF. For the CDR3, the DNA is TGCGCCAGCAGCTTTGGGACAGGGGGCTTTGGTGGTTTCTTT. Based on the CDR3 plus reference TRBV5-1 and TRBJ1-1, the full variable domain is KAGVTQTPRYLIKTRGQQVTLSCSPISGHRSVSWYQQTPGQGLQFLFEYFSETQRNKGNFPGRFSGRQFSNSRSEMNVSTLELGDSALYLCASSFGTGGFGGFFGQGTRLTVV.

V usage is TRBV30 and J usage is TRBJ1-2; maybe TRBD1 (5 bases). Trimming removed 3 bases at V and 1 base at J, with 9 bases between. Germline V gives CDR1 GTSNPN, CDR2 SVGIG (reference sequence). CDR3 length: 13 amino acids. The CDR3 here is CAWRDTYNYGYTF. CDR3 nucleotides: TGTGCCTGGAGGGACACCTATAACTATGGCTACACCTTC. Variable domain in full (rest from reference TRBV30 and TRBJ1-2): SQTIHQWPATLVQPVGSPLSLECTVEGTSNPNLYWYRQAAGRGLQLLFYSVGIGQISSEVPQNLSASRPQDRQFILSSKKLLLSDSGFYLCAWRDTYNYGYTFGSGTRLTVV.

The chain employs TRBV27 and TRBJ2-1, with 8 bases lining up with TRBD1. The J segment lost 4 bases and the V segment lost 5 bases, leaving 4 bases of the junction unmatched. The CDR3 runs 14 residues. Germline V gene data show CDR1 as MNHEY and CDR2 as SMNVEV (reference sequence). The CDR3 DNA reads as TGTGCCAGCAGTCCTCAGGGGGCTTACAATGAGCAGTTCTTC. Translating gives CASSPQGAYNEQFF.

The CDR3 DNA sequence: TGTGCCAGCAGCTTGGACAGGGGATATAGCAATCAGCCCCAGCATTTT. Its translation is CASSLDRGYSNQPQHF. The chain employs TRBV5-5 and TRBJ1-5; 7 bases line up with TRBD1. Germline CDR1 reads SGHKS; CDR2 reads YYEKEE (reference sequence). The ends lost 0 bases at V and 0 bases at J; junction bases unmatched: 3. This CDR3 spans 16 amino acids.

The chain carries TRBV23-1 and TRBJ1-5, with D tentatively TRBD1 (5 bases). TRBV23-1 is treated as an ORF (open reading frame) with a function not yet certain. V was clipped by 3 bases and J by 2 bases, with 5 bases between them. This CDR3 comprises 13 residues. The CDR3 nucleotides read TGCGCCAGCAGTCAGACAGGCAATCAGCCCCAGCATTTT. Its translation: CASSQTGNQPQHF.

The genes are TRBV19 and TRBJ1-4; D gene unclear. With 6 bases removed from V and 8 bases from J, the gap between germline ends came to 16 bases. Germline-derived CDR1 and CDR2 are LNHDA and SQIVND (reference sequence). The CDR3 runs to 14 residues. The CDR3 sequence: CASSHPSLKEKLFF. The DNA of the CDR3 is TGTGCCAGTAGCCACCCGTCTCTAAAGGAAAAACTGTTTTTT.

The chain links TRBV9 to TRBJ1-3, with 9 bases matching TRBD1. J gave up 2 bases and V 3 bases, and 3 bases lay outside the gene matches. This CDR3 is built from 15 residues. Germline loops: CDR1 SGDLS, CDR2 YYNGEE. The CDR3 region is CASSEDRGAGNTIYF. The CDR3 nucleotides read TGTGCCAGCAGCGAGGACAGGGGAGCTGGAAACACCATATATTTT. Looking up the rest from reference TRBV9 and TRBJ1-3 gives the full variable domain: DSGVTQTPKHLITATGQRVTLRCSPRSGDLSVYWYQQSLDQGLQFLIQYYNGEERAKGNILERFSAQQFPDLHSELNLSSLELGDSALYFCASSEDRGAGNTIYFGEGSWLTVV.

The V and J genes are TRBV5-1 and TRBJ2-7, with 8 positions matching TRBD1. Germline CDR1 is SGHRS and CDR2 is YFSETQ. After removal of 6 bases from V and 2 bases from J, the junction contained 4 bases not matched to a gene. The CDR3 spans 13 residues. This CDR3 reads CASKTTGAYEQYF. The CDR3 bases are TGCGCCAGCAAGACGACAGGGGCCTACGAGCAGTACTTC. The entire variable domain, with the rest obtained from reference TRBV5-1 and TRBJ2-7, is as follows: KAGVTQTPRYLIKTRGQQVTLSCSPISGHRSVSWYQQTPGQGLQFLFEYFSETQRNKGNFPGRFSGRQFSNSRSEMNVSTLELGDSALYLCASKTTGAYEQYFGPGTRLTVT.

The chain combines TRBV6-1 with TRBJ2-2, with a weak D call TRBD2 (5 bases). V lost 6 bases and J 0 bases, leaving 8 bases between the germline ends. The CDR3 is made up of 14 amino acids. Germline V gene sequence: CDR1 MNHNS, CDR2 SASEGT. CDR3 protein: CASRTGANTGELFF. CDR3 DNA sequence: TGTGCCAGCAGAACCGGGGCGAACACCGGGGAGCTGTTTTTT.

This rearrangement joins TRBV7-9 to TRBJ1-1, with TRBD1 matching over 10 bases. Germline V gives CDR1 SEHNR, CDR2 FQNEAQ (reference sequence). The CDR3 covers 16 residues. Trimming cost V 4 bases and J 2 bases; bases outside gene matches: 7. The CDR3 sequence is CASSSPGTGENTEAFF. Written as DNA, the CDR3 is TGTGCCAGCAGCTCGCCTGGGACAGGGGAAAACACTGAAGCTTTCTTT.

The chain employs TRBV19 and TRBJ1-5, with 10 positions matching TRBD1. This CDR3 has 17 residues. The germline V gene encodes CDR1 LNHDA and CDR2 SQIVND (reference sequence). The ends lost 9 bases at V and 0 bases at J; junction bases unmatched: 11. The DNA for the CDR3 is TGTGCCAGGTTAACGGGACAGGGGCCTATTAGCAATCAGCCCCAGCATTTT. Translating gives CARLTGQGPISNQPQHF.

This sequence joins TRBV29-1 and TRBJ2-2; D is uncertain. The V gene lost 5 bases and the J gene lost 1 base, with 5 bases spanning the gap. This CDR3 is 12 amino acids long. CDR1 and CDR2 (germline): SQVTM, ANQGSEA. The CDR3 is CSVQQNTGELFF. The CDR3 bases are TGCAGCGTTCAACAGAACACCGGGGAGCTGTTTTTT.

This clone showed up just once. The rearrangement links TRBV7-9 to TRBJ2-7; TRBD2 matches 8 bases. CDR1 and CDR2 from the germline V gene are SEHNR and FQNEAQ (reference sequence). V shed 5 bases and J 2 bases; nucleotides not matched to a gene: 8. The CDR3 covers 15 residues. The CDR3, as DNA: TGTGCCAGCAGCCCCCGAGCGGGGGATGCCTACGAGCAGTACTTC. The encoded protein is CASSPRAGDAYEQYF. Together with reference TRBV7-9 and TRBJ2-7, the CDR3 gives the full variable domain: DTGVSQNPRHKITKRGQNVTFRCDPISEHNRLYWYRQTLGQGPEFLTYFQNEAQLEKSRLLSDRFSAERPKGSFSTLEIQRTEQGDSAMYLCASSPRAGDAYEQYFGPGTRLTVT.

The gene calls are TRBV30 and TRBJ2-7, with a tentative D call TRBD1 (6 bases). V dropped 2 bases and J dropped 2 bases, with 7 bases sitting between them. This CDR3 has 12 residues. Germline V lookup: CDR1 GTSNPN, CDR2 SVGIG (reference sequence). CDR3 coding DNA: TGTGCCTGGAGTTCAGGGGCCTACGAGCAGTACTTC. Translation: CAWSSGAYEQYF.

This clone turned up a few times. V is TRBV7-9 and J is TRBJ1-4; unclear D gene. Trimming shortened V by 4 bases and J by 3 bases, and 15 bases separated the two germline ends. CDR3 size: 16 residues. From germline, CDR1 is SEHNR and CDR2 FQNEAQ (reference sequence). CDR3 sequence: CASSYDREVANEKLFF. As DNA, the CDR3 is TGTGCCAGCAGCTACGACCGGGAGGTGGCTAATGAAAAACTGTTTTTT.

J is TRBJ1-1 and V is TRBV5-1; D is undetermined. This CDR3 comprises 14 residues. Trimming pared 1 base from V and 2 bases from J, leaving 9 bases between. Germline CDR1 reads SGHRS; CDR2 reads YFSETQ. The CDR3 here is CASSLSYGNTEAFF. In nucleotides, the CDR3 is TGCGCCAGCAGCTTGAGTTATGGCAACACTGAAGCTTTCTTT.

The chain couples TRBV30 to TRBJ2-2; D remains ambiguous. Trimming stripped 4 bases from V and 3 bases from J, with 15 bases between. Germline V gene data show CDR1 as GTSNPN and CDR2 as SVGIG (reference sequence). The CDR3 runs 15 residues. CDR3 in DNA: TGTGCCTGGACCTTTCGGAGTTGGGACACCGGGGAGCTGTTTTTT. Translation: CAWTFRSWDTGELFF.

The V gene is TRBV6-6, the J gene TRBJ1-2; tentative D call: TRBD1 (5 bases). Germline-derived CDR1 and CDR2 are MNHNY and SVGAGI (reference sequence). V shed 6 bases and J shed 7 bases, with 15 bases lying between them. This CDR3 has 13 amino acids. The CDR3 protein is CASSHTTQGGYTF. The DNA for the CDR3 is TGTGCCAGCAGCCATACCACCCAGGGTGGCTACACCTTC.

The CDR3 protein is CASNKGANTEAFF. DNA for the CDR3: TGTGCCAGCAATAAGGGGGCTAACACTGAAGCTTTCTTT. The V gene is TRBV6-5, the J gene TRBJ1-1; 7 bases line up with TRBD1. The V gene's germline CDR1 is MNHEY and CDR2 SVGAGI. The ends lost 7 bases at V and 2 bases at J; junction bases unmatched: 4. The CDR3 is 13 amino acids.

This chain uses TRBV27 with TRBJ1-6; D gene unclear. The CDR3 loop spans 15 amino acids. V was shortened by 1 base and J by 4 bases, with 8 bases between the two germline ends. Per the germline V gene, CDR1 is MNHEY and CDR2 is SMNVEV (reference sequence). For the CDR3, the DNA is TGTGCCAGCAGTTTATACGGGAGGTATAATTCACCCCTCCACTTT. It yields the protein CASSLYGRYNSPLHF.

The chain is built from TRBV2 and TRBJ1-6; 8 bases match TRBD1. V was clipped by 5 bases and J by 9 bases; unmatched bases: 12. The CDR3 has 16 residues. Germline CDR1 and CDR2: SNHLY and FYNNEI. The CDR3 protein is CASSRNDRGSSSPLHF. CDR3 DNA: TGTGCCAGCAGTCGAAATGACAGGGGCTCCAGTTCACCCCTCCACTTT.

This clone was observed once. This rearrangement joins TRBV4-3 to TRBJ1-6, with D uncertain. Trimming removed 3 bases at V and 5 bases at J, with 5 bases between. The length of the CDR3 is 13 residues. CDR1 and CDR2 (germline): LGHNA, YSLEER. The CDR3: CASSQENNSPLHF. CDR3 bases: TGCGCCAGCAGCCAGGAGAATAATTCACCCCTCCACTTT.

This clone was detected once. Other nucleotide sequences from this sample produce the same CDR3. The chain has TRBV6-5 and TRBJ1-5, with 8 nucleotides matching TRBD1. CDR3 length equals 16 residues. V lost 4 bases and J lost 2; bases outside the gene matches: 7. Per the germline V gene, CDR1 is MNHEY and CDR2 is SVGAGI. DNA for the CDR3: TGTGCCAGCAGTTCTTTTGGACAGGGCCGCAATCAGCCCCAGCATTTT. This codes for CASSSFGQGRNQPQHF.

The chain joins TRBV11-1 to TRBJ1-1, with 7 bases lining up with TRBD1. The CDR3 has 14 residues. Trimming took 0 bases from V and 7 from J; bases not matched to a gene: 5. Germline CDR1 is SGHAT and CDR2 is FQDESV (reference sequence). The CDR3 DNA follows: TGTGCCAGCAGCTTAGCCAGGGGGGCTGATGAAGCTTTCTTT. Protein sequence: CASSLARGADEAFF.

The V gene is TRBV9, the J gene TRBJ2-1; D is ambiguous. The CDR3 is 12 amino acids. Germline values: CDR1 SGDLS, CDR2 YYNGEE. Trimming removed 0 bases from V and 10 bases from J, with 8 bases in between. In nucleotides, the CDR3 is TGTGCCAGCAGCGTAGGGGCAGCCGAGCAGTTCTTC. It specifies CASSVGAAEQFF.